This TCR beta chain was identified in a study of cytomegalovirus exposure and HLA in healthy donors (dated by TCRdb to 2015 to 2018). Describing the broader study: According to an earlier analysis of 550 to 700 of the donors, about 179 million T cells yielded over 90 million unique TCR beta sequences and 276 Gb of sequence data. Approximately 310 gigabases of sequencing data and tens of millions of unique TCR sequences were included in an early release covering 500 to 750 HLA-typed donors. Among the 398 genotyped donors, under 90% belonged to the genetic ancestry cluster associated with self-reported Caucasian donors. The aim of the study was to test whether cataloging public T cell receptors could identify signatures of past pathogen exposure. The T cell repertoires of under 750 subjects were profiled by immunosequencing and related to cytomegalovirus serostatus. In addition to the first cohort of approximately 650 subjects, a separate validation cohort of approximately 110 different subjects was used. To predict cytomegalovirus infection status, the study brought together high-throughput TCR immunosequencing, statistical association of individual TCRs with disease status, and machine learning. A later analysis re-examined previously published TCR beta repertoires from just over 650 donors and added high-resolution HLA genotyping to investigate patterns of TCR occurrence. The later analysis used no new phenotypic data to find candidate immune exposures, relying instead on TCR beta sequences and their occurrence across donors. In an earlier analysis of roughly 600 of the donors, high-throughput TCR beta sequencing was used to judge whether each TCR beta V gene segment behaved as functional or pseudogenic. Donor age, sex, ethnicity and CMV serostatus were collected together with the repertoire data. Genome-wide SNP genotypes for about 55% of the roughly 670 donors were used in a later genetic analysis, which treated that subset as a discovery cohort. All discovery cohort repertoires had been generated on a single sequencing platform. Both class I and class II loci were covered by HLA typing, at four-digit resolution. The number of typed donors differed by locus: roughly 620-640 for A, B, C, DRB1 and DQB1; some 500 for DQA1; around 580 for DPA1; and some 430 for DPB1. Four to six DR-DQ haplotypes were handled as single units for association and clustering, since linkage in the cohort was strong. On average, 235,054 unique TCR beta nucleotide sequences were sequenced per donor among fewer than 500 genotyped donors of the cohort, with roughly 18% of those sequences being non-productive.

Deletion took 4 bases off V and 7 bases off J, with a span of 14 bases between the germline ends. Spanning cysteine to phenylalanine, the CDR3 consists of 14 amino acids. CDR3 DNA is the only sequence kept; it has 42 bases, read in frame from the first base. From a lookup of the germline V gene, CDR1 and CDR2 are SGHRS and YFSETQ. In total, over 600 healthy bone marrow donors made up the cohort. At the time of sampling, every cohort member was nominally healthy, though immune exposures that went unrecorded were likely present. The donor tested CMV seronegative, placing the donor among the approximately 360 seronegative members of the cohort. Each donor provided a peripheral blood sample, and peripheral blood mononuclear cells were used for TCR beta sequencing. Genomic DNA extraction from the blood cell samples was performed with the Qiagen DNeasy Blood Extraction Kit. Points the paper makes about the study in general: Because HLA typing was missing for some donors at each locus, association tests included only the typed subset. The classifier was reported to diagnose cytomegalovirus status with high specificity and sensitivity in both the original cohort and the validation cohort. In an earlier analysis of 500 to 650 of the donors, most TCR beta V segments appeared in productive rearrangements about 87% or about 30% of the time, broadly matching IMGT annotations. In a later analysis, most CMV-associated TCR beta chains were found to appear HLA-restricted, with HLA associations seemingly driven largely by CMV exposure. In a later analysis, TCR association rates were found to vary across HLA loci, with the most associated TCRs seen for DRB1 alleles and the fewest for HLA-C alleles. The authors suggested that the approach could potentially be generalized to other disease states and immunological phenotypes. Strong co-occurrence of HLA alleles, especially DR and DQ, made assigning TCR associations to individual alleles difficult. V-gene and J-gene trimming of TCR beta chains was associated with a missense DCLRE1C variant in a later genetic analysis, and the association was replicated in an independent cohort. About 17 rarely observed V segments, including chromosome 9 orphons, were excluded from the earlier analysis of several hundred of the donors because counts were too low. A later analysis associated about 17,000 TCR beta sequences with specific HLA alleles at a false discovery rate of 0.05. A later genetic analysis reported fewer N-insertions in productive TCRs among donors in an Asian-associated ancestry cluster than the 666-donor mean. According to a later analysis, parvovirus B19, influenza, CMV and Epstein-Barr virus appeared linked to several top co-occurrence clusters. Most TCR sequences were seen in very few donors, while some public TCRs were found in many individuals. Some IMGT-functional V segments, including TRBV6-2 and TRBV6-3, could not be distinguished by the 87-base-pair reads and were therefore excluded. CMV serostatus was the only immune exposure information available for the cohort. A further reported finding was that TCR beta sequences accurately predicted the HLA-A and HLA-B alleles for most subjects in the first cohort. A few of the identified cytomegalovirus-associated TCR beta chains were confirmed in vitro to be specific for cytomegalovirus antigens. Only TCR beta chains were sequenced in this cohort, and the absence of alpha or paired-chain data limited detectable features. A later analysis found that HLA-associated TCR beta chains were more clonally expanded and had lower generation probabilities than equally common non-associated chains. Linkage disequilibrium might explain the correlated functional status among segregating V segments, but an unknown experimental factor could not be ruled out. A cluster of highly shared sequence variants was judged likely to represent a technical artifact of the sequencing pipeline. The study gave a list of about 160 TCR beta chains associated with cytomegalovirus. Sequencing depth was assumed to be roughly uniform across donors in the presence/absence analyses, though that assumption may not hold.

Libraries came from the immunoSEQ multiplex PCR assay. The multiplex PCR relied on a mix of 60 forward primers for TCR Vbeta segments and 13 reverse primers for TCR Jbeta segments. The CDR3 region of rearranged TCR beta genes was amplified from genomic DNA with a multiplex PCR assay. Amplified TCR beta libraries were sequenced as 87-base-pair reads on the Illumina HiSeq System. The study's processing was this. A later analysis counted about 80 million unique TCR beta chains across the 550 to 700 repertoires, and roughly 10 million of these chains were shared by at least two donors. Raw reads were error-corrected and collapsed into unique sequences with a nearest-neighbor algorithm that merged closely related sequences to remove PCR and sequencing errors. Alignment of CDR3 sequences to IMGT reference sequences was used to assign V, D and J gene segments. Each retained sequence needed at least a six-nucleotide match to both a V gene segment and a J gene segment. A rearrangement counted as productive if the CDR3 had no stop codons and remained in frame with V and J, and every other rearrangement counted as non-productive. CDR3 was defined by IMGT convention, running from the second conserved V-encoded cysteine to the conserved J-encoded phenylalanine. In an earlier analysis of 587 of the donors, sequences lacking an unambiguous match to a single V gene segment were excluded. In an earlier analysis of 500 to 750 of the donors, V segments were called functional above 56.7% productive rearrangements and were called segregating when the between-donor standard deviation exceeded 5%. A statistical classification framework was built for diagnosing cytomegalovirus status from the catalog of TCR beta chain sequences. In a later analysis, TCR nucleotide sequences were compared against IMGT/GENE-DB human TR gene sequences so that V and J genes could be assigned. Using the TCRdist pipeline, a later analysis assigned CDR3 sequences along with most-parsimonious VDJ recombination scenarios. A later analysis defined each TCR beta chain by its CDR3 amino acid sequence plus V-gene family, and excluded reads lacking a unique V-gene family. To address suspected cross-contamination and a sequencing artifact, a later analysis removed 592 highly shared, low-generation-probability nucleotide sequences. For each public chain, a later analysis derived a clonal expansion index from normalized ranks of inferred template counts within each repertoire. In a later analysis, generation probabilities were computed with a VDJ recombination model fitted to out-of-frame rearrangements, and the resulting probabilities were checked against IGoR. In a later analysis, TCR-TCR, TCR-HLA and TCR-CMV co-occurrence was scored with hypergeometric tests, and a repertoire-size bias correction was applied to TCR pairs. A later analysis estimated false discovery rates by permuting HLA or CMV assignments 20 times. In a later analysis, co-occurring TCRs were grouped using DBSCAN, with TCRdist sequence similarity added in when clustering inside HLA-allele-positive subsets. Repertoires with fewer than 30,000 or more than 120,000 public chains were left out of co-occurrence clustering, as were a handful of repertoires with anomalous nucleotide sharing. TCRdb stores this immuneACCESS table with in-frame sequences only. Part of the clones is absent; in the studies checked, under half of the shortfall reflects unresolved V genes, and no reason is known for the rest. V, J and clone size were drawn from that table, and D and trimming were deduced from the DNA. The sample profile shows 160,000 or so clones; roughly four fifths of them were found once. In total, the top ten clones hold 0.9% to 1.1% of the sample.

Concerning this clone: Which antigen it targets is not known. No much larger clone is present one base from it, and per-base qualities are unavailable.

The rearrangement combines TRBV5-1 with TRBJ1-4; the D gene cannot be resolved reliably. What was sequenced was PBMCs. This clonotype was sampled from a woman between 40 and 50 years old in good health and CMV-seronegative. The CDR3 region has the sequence CASSPSRTGEKLFF. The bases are TGCGCCAGCAGCCCCTCTCGGACTGGTGAAAAACTGTTTTTT.